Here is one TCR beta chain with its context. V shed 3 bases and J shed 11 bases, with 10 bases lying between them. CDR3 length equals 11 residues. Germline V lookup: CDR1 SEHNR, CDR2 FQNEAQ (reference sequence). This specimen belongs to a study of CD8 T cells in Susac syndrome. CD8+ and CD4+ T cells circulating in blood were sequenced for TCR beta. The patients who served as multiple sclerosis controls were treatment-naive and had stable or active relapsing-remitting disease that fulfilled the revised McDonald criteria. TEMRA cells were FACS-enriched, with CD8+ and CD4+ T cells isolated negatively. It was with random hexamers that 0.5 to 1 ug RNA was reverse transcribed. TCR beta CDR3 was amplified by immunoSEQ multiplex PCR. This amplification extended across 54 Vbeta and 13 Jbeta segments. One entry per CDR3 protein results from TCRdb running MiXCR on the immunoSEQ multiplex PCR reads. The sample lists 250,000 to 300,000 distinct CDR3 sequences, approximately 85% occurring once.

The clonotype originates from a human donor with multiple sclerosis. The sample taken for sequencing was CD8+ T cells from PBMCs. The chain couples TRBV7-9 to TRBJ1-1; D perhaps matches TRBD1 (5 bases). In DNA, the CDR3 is TGTGCCAGCAGCTTGGGGCATCAGGCTTTCTTT. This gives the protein CASSLGHQAFF.